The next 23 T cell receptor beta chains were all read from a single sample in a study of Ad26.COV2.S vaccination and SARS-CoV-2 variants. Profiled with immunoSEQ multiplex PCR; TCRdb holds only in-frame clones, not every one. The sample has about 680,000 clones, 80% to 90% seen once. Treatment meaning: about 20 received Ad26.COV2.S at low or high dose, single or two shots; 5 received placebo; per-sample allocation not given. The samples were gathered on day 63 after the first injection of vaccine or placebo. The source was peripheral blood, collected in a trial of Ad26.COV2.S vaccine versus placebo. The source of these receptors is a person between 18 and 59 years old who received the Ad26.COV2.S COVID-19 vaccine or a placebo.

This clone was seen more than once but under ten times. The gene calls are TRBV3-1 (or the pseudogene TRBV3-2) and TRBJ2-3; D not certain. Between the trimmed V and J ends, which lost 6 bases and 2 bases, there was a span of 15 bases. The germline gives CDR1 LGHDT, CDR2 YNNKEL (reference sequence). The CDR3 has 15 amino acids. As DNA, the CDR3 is TGTGCCAGCAGTCAGACGGGTTTTGACACAGATACGCAGTATTTT. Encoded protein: CASSQTGFDTDTQYF.

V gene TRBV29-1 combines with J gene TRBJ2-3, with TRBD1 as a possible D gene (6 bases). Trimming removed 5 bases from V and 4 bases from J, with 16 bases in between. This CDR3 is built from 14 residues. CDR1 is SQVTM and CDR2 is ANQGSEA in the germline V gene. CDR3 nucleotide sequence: TGCAGCGTTCCCCCCACAGGGCTCCCAGATACGCAGTATTTT. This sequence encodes CSVPPTGLPDTQYF.

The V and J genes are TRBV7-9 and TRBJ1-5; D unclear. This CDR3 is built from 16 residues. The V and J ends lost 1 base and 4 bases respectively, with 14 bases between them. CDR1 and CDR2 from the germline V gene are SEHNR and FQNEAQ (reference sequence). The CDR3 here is CASSLVSSTRNQPQHF. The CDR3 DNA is TGTGCCAGCAGCTTAGTCAGTTCCACCAGGAATCAGCCCCAGCATTTT.

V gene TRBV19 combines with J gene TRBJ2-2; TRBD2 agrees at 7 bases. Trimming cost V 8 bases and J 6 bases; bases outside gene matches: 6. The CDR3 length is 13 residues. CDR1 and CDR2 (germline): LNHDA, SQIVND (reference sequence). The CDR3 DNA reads TGTGCCAGTCGTGAACGGGGGGCCGGGGAGCTGTTTTTT. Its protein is CASRERGAGELFF.

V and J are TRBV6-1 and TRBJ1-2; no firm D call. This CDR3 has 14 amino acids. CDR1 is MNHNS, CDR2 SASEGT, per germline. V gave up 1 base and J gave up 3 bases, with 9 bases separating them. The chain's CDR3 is CASSEVEGHYGYTF. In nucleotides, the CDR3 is TGTGCCAGCAGTGAAGTCGAGGGCCACTATGGCTACACCTTC.

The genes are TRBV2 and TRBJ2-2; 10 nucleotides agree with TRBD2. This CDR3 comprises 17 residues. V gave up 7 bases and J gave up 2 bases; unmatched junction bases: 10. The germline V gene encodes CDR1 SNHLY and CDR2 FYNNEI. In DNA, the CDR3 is TGTGCCAGCATATTGGAAGCGGGGGGGCTCAACACCGGGGAGCTGTTTTTT. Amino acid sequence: CASILEAGGLNTGELFF. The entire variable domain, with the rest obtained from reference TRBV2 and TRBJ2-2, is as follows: EPEVTQTPSHQVTQMGQEVILRCVPISNHLYFYWYRQILGQKVEFLVSFYNNEISEKSEIFDDQFSVERPDGSNFTLKIRSTKLEDSAMYFCASILEAGGLNTGELFFGEGSRLTVL.

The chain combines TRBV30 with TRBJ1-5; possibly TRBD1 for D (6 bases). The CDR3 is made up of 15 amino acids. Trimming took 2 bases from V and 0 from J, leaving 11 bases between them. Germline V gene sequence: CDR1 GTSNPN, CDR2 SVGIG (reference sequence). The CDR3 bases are TGTGCCTGGAGTTCCGGGGGCCCTAGCAATCAGCCCCAGCATTTT. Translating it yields CAWSSGGPSNQPQHF.

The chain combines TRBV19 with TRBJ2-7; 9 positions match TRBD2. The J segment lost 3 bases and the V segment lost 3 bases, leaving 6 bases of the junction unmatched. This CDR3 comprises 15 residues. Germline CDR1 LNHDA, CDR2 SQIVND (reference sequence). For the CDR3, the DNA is TGTGCCAGTAGTATTCGGCGGGGGGGCAGCTACGAGCAGTACTTC. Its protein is CASSIRRGGSYEQYF.

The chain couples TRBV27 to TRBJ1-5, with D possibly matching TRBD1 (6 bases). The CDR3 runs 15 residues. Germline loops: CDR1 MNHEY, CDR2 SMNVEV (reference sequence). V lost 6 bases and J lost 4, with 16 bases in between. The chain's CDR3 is CASRAMAGENQPQHF. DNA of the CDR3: TGTGCCAGCAGGGCTATGGCAGGGGAAAATCAGCCCCAGCATTTT.

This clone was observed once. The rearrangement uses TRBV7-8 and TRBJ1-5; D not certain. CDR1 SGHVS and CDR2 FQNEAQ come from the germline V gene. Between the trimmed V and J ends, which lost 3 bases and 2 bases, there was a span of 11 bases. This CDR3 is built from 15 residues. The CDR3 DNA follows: TGTGCCAGCAGCTTCGGGCAAGAGGGCAATCAGCCCCAGCATTTT. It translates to CASSFGQEGNQPQHF.

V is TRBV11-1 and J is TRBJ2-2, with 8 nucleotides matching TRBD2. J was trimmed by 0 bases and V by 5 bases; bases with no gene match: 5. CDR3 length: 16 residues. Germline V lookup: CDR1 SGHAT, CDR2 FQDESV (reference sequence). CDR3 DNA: TGTGCCAGCAGCGCCCAGACTAGCGCGAACACCGGGGAGCTGTTTTTT. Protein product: CASSAQTSANTGELFF.

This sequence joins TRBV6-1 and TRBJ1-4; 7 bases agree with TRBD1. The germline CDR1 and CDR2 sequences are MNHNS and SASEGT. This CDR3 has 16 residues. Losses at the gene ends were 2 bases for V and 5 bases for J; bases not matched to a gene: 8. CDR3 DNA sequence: TGTGCCAGCAGTGAAAGAGGGGGACAGTTCAATGAAAAACTGTTTTTT. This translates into CASSERGGQFNEKLFF.

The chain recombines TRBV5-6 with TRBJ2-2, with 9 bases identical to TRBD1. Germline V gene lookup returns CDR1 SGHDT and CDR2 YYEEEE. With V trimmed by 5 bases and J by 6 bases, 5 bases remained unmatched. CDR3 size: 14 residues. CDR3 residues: CASRGTGFPGELFF. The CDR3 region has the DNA TGTGCCAGCAGGGGGACAGGGTTCCCCGGGGAGCTGTTTTTT.

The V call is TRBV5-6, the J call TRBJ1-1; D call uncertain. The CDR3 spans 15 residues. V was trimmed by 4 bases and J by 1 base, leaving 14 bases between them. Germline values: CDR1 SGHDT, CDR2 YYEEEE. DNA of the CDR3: TGTGCCAGCAGCCCTTACAGCACCGGGAACACTGAAGCTTTCTTT. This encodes CASSPYSTGNTEAFF.

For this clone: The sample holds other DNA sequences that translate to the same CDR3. CDR3 sequence (DNA): TGTGCCAGCAGGAGGCAGAATTCACCCCTCCACTTT. This encodes CASRRQNSPLHF. V and J are TRBV6-5 and TRBJ1-6; D uncertain. Trimming took 6 bases from V and 7 from J, leaving 7 bases between them. This CDR3 has 12 amino acids. CDR1 is MNHEY, CDR2 SVGAGI, per germline.

CDR3 sequence reads: CASRPVGSYNEQFF. The CDR3 nucleotides read TGTGCCAGTAGGCCCGTTGGGTCCTACAATGAGCAGTTCTTC. The chain combines TRBV19 with TRBJ2-1; D ambiguous. Trimming pared 6 bases from V and 1 base from J, leaving 10 bases between. The germline V gene encodes CDR1 LNHDA and CDR2 SQIVND (reference sequence). There are 14 residues in the CDR3.

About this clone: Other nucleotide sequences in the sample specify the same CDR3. CDR3: CASSPPGDSYEQYF. The CDR3, as DNA: TGTGCCAGCTCACCCCCGGGGGACTCCTACGAGCAGTACTTC. The chain combines TRBV18 with TRBJ2-7, with a possible D match to TRBD2 (6 bases). Germline lookup yields CDR1 KGHSH and CDR2 LQKENI. The CDR3 loop spans 14 amino acids. The V and J ends lost 3 bases and 0 bases respectively, with 9 bases between them.

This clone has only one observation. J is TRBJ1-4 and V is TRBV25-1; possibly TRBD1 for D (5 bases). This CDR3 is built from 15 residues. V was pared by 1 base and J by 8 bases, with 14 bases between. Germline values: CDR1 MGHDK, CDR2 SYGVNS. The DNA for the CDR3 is TGTGCCAGCAGTGAATTCCGGGGGGAGAGGGAAAAACTGTTTTTT. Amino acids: CASSEFRGEREKLFF. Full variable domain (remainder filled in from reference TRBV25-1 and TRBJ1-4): EADIYQTPRYLVIGTGKKITLECSQTMGHDKMYWYQQDPGMELHLIHYSYGVNSTEKGDLSSESTVSRIRTEHFPLTLESARPSHTSQYLCASSEFRGEREKLFFGSGTQLSVL.

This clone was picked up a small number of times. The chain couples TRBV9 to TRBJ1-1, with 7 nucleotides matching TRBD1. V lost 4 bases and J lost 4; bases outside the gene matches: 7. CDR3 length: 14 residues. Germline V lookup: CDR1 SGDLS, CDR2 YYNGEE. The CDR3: CASSTTGRFTEAFF. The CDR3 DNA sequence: TGTGCCAGCAGCACGACAGGGCGGTTCACTGAAGCTTTCTTT.

The CDR3 coding sequence is TGTGCCAGCAGCCTTCTGGACCGCAAATGGGATGGCTACACCTTC. As protein: CASSLLDRKWDGYTF. V usage is TRBV7-9 and J usage is TRBJ1-2, with no clear D. V shed 5 bases and J shed 6 bases, with 19 bases lying between them. Per germline, CDR1 SEHNR and CDR2 FQNEAQ (reference sequence). The CDR3 loop spans 15 amino acids.

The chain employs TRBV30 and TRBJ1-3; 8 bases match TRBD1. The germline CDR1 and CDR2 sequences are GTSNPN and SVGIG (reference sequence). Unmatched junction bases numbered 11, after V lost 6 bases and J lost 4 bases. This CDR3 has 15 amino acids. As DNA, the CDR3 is TGTGCCTGCCGACAAGGACAGGGCCCAGGAAACACCATATATTTT. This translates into CACRQGQGPGNTIYF. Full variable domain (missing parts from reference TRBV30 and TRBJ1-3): SQTIHQWPATLVQPVGSPLSLECTVEGTSNPNLYWYRQAAGRGLQLLFYSVGIGQISSEVPQNLSASRPQDRQFILSSKKLLLSDSGFYLCACRQGQGPGNTIYFGEGSWLTVV.

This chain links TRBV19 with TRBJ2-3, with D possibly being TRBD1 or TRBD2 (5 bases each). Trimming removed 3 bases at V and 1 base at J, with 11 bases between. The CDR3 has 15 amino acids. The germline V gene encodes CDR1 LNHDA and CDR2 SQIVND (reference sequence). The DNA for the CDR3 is TGTGCCAGTAGTATCGAGGGACCTGGCACAGATACGCAGTATTTT. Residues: CASSIEGPGTDTQYF.

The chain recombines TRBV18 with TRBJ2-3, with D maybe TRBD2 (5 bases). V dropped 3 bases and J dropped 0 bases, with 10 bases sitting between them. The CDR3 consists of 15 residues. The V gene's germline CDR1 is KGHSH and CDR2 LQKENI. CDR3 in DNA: TGTGCCAGCTCACCCCGGGGTGCTAGCACAGATACGCAGTATTTT. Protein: CASSPRGASTDTQYF.